What follows are 2 T cell receptor beta chains derived from one specimen sequenced in a study of blood T cell repertoires in COVID-19. Libraries were prepared by immunoSEQ multiplex PCR; TCRdb keeps only in-frame clonotypes and omits some of them. The repertoire includes approximately 77,000 clones, 85% of them detected once, and roughly 9.3% sits in the top ten. The sequencing sample was made of peripheral blood. The receptors here all came from a middle-aged man with COVID-19, enrolled during active disease.

V usage is TRBV4-2 and J usage is TRBJ1-6; weak D call: TRBD1 (5 bases). The CDR3 has 16 amino acids. The V gene's germline CDR1 is LGHNA and CDR2 YNFKEQ. Deletions cut 0 bases from V and 6 bases from J, with 12 bases between. CDR3 coding DNA: TGTGCCAGCAGCCAAGATCTTAGCAGGGCTAATTCACCCCTCCACTTT. Protein product: CASSQDLSRANSPLHF.

The chain employs TRBV12-3 or TRBV12-4 and TRBJ1-6; the match to TRBD1 covers 8 bases. V gave up 6 bases and J gave up 7 bases; unmatched junction bases: 2. The CDR3 runs to 13 residues. As DNA, the CDR3 is TGTGCCAGCAGAACAGGGGGGAATTCACCCCTCCACTTT. Translated, it gives CASRTGGNSPLHF.